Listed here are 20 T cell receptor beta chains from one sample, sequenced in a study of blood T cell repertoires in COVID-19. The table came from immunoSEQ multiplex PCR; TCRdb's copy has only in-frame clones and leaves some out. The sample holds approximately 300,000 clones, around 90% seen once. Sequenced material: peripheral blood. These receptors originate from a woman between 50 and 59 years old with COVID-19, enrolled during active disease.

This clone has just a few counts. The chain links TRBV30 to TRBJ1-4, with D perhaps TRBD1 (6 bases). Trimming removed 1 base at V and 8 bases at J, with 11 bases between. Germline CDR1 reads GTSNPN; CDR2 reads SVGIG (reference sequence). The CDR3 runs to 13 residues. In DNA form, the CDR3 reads TGTGCCTGGAGTGGGGAGAGGGGGGAAAAACTGTTTTTT. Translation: CAWSGERGEKLFF.

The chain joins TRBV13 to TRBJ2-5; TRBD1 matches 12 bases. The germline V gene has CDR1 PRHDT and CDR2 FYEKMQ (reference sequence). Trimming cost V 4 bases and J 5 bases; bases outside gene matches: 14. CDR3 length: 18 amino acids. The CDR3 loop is CASSSLRAGTGGRETQYF. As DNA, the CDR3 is TGTGCCAGCAGCTCCCTTAGGGCCGGGACAGGGGGCCGGGAGACCCAGTACTTC.

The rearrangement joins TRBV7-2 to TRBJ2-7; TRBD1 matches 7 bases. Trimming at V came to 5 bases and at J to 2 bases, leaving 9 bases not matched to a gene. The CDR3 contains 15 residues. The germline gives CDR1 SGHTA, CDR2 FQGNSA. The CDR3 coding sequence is TGTGCCAGCAGCCGGATGAGGGGGCCTCCCTACGAGCAGTACTTC. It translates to CASSRMRGPPYEQYF.

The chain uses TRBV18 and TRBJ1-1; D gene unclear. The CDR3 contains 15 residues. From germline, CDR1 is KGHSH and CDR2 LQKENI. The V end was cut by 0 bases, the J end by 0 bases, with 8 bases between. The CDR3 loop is CASSPPGPMNTEAFF. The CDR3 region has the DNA TGTGCCAGCTCACCACCCGGTCCTATGAACACTGAAGCTTTCTTT.

This chain's CDR3 is CASSLLPNTGELFF. CDR3 DNA sequence: TGTGCCAGCAGCCTTCTACCGAACACCGGGGAGCTGTTTTTT. The rearrangement links TRBV7-3 to TRBJ2-2; D call uncertain. V was trimmed by 5 bases and J by 0 bases, leaving 7 bases between them. Germline V gene data show CDR1 as SGHTA and CDR2 as FQGTGA. The CDR3 runs to 14 residues.

The CDR3 loop is CASSRDNSYEQYF. DNA for the CDR3: TGTGCCAGTAGTAGGGACAACTCCTACGAGCAGTACTTC. The V gene is TRBV19, the J gene TRBJ2-7; weak D call: TRBD1 (6 bases). Germline loops: CDR1 LNHDA, CDR2 SQIVND (reference sequence). V lost 4 bases and J lost 0, with 7 bases in between. This CDR3 contains 13 residues.

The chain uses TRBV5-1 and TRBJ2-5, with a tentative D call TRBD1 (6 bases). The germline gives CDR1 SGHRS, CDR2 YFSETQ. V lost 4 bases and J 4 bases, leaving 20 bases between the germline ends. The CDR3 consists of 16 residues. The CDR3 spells CASSPGRGALAETQYF. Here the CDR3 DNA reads TGCGCCAGCAGCCCTGGCAGGGGAGCACTGGCAGAGACCCAGTACTTC.

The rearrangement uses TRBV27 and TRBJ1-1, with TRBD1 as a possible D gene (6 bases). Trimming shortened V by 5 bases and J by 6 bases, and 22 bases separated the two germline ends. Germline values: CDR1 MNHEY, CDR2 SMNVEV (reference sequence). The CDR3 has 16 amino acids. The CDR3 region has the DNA TGTGCCAGCAGTCAATACTTATCAGGGGAAGGGGCTGAAGCTTTCTTT. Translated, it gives CASSQYLSGEGAEAFF.

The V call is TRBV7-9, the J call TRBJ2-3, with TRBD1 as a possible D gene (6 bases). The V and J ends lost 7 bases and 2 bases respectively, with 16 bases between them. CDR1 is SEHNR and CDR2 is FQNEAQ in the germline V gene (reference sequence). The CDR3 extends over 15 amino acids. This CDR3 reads CASTRGDGNTDTQYF. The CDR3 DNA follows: TGTGCCAGCACCAGGGGAGACGGAAACACAGATACGCAGTATTTT.

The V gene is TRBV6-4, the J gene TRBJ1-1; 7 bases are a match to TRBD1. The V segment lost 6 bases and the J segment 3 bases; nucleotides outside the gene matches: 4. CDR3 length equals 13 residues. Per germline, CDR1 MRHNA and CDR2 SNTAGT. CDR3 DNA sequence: TGTGCCAGCAGACAGGGGAGATACACTGAAGCTTTCTTT. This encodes CASRQGRYTEAFF.

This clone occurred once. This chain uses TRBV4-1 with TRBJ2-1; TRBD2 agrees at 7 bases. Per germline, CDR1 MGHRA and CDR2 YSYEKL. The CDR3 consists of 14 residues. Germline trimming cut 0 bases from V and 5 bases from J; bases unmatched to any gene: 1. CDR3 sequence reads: CASSQETSHNEQFF. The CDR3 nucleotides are TGCGCCAGCAGCCAAGAGACTAGCCACAATGAGCAGTTCTTC.

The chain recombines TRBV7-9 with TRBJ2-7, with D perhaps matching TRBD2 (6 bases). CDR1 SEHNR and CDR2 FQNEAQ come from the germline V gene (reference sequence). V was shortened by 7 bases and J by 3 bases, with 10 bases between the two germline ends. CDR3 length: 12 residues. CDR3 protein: CASMPGSYEQYF. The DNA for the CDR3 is TGTGCCAGCATGCCCGGGAGCTACGAGCAGTACTTC.

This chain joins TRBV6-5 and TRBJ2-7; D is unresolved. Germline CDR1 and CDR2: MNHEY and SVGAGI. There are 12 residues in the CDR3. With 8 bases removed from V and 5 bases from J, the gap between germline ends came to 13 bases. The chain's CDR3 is CASSRSSNEQYF. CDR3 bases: TGTGCCAGCTCCCGGTCGTCCAACGAGCAGTACTTC.

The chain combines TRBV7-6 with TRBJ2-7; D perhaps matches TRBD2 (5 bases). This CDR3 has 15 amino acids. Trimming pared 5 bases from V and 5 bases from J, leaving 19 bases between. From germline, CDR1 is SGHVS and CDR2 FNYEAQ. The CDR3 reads CASSRTGFSVDEQYF. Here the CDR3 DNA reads TGTGCCAGCAGCAGAACGGGATTTTCCGTAGACGAGCAGTACTTC.

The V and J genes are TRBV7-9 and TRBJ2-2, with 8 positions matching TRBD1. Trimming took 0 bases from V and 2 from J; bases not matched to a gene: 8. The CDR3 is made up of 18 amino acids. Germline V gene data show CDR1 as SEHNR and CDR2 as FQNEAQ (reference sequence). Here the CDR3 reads CASSLAHHGQGNTGELFF. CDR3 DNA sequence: TGTGCCAGCAGCTTAGCTCATCACGGACAGGGTAACACCGGGGAGCTGTTTTTT.

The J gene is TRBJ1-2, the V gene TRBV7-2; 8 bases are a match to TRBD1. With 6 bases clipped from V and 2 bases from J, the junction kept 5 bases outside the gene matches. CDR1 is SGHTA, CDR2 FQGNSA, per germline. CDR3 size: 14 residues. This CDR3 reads CASSSRTGNYGYTF. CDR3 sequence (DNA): TGTGCCAGCAGTTCGAGGACAGGGAACTATGGCTACACCTTC.

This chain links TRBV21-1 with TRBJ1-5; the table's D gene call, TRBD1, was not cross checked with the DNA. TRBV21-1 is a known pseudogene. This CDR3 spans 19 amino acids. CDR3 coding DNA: TGTGCCAGCAGCAGGGGACAGGGGGCGCGGAGTATCGGCAATCAGCCCCAGCATTTT. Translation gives CASSRGQGARSIGNQPQHF.

In DNA, the CDR3 is TGTGCCAGCAGTGAAGTTCCGGGACAGGCGATCAATGAGCAGTTCTTC. Translating gives CASSEVPGQAINEQFF. This chain connects TRBV6-1 to TRBJ2-1, with 8 bases that match TRBD1. The V gene end was trimmed by 1 base and the J gene end by 6 bases; junction bases not matched to a gene: 8. This CDR3 is 16 amino acids long. The germline V gene encodes CDR1 MNHNS and CDR2 SASEGT.

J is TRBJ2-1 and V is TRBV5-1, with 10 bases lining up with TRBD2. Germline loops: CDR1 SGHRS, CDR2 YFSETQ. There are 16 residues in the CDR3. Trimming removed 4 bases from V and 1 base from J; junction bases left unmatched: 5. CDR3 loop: CASSRLAGGSYNEQFF. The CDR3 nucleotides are TGCGCCAGCAGCAGACTAGCGGGTGGTTCCTACAATGAGCAGTTCTTC. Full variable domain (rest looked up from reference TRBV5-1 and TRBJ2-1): KAGVTQTPRYLIKTRGQQVTLSCSPISGHRSVSWYQQTPGQGLQFLFEYFSETQRNKGNFPGRFSGRQFSNSRSEMNVSTLELGDSALYLCASSRLAGGSYNEQFFGPGTRLTVL.

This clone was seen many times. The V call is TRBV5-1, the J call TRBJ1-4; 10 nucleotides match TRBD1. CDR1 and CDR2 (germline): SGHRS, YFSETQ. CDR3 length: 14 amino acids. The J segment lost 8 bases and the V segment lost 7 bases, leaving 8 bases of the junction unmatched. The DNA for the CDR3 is TGCGCCAGCGCCAGGGGACAGGGGAGCGAAAAACTGTTTTTT. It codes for CASARGQGSEKLFF. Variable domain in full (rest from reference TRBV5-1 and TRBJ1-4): KAGVTQTPRYLIKTRGQQVTLSCSPISGHRSVSWYQQTPGQGLQFLFEYFSETQRNKGNFPGRFSGRQFSNSRSEMNVSTLELGDSALYLCASARGQGSEKLFFGSGTQLSVL.